This record concerns one T cell receptor (beta chain) sequence. The antigen is not known. Clones were sequenced by immunoSEQ multiplex PCR, and TCRdb holds only the in-frame ones, with some missing. The profile shows 100,000 or so clones, 70% to 90% of them singletons. This entry is derived from a study of OX40 agonist ivuxolimab in advanced cancers. Whole-study context: Dose-escalation patients suffered from hepatocellular carcinoma, melanoma, renal cell or head and neck cancer. Treatment received earlier with anti-PD-1, anti-PD-L1 or anti-CTLA-4 agents was allowed, and under 50% had some. Study-level results: Patients who responded partially at 0.1-3.0 mg/kg showed clonal expansion ranking among the lowest. On average, CD8+ T cells showed a greater number of expanded clones than CD4+.

CDR3 length equals 13 residues. Trimming took off 9 bases at V and 3 bases at J, with 12 bases between the two ends. Per germline, CDR1 SNHLY and CDR2 FYNNEI. This TCR was recovered from an adult with an advanced solid tumor such as melanoma, head and neck, liver or kidney cancer. The sequences come from CD4+ or CD8+ T cells sorted from blood, collected in a trial of the OX40 agonist ivuxolimab. This chain uses TRBV2 with TRBJ2-1, with a possible D match to TRBD1 (6 bases). The CDR3 spells CASKKGDYNEQFF. The CDR3 nucleotides read TGTGCCAGTAAAAAGGGGGACTACAATGAGCAGTTCTTC.